This T cell receptor beta chain was identified in a study of naive and memory T cell subsets. Study results and limitations: A few larger clonotypes appeared in naive repertoires, especially CD8, possibly memory cells re-expressing CD45RA. RNA-based TCR counts may shift with T cell activation and differentiation. Between naive and memory subsets, TCR abundance power law exponents differed.

Cells stained for CD3, CD4, CD8, CD45RA and CD27 were sorted into four subsets. Two oligonucleotides, mixed equimolar, formed the beta constant-region primer covering TRBC1 and TRBC2. Four rounds of PCR amplified the ligated cDNA using nested alpha and beta constant-region primers plus SP2. TCRdb called the UMI-ligation and nested PCR reads again in MiXCR, with one record for every CDR3 protein. Here the sample spans more than 95,000 distinct CDR3 sequences, about 14% being singletons. This clonotype showed up just a few times. Its antigen is currently unknown. Germline V gives CDR1 SEHNR, CDR2 FQNEAQ (reference sequence). This CDR3 has 16 residues. The ends were cut back, 0 bases at V and 5 bases at J, with 16 bases in the middle.

The sequence was collected from a human donor in good health. The specimen was naive CD8+ T cells from blood. The genes are TRBV7-9 and TRBJ2-5; TRBD2 is a possible D gene (7 bases). DNA of the CDR3: TGTGCCAGCAGCTTAGCTACACGGGGGGCGCTGGAGACCCAGTACTTC. It is translated as CASSLATRGALETQYF.